The sequence of this T cell receptor beta chain was determined in a study of blood T cell repertoires in COVID-19. The CDR3 is made up of 12 amino acids. Germline V lookup: CDR1 KGHSH, CDR2 LQKENI. Trimming stripped 8 bases from V and 1 base from J, with 8 bases between. This clone was observed a few times. As originally analysed: Estimation of nucleated cell counts relied on the amplification of reference gene primers. The method was immunoSEQ multiplex PCR; TCRdb's version includes in-frame clones alone and lacks a portion of them. V, J and clone size derive from that table, while D and trimming were established from the DNA sequence. The table records some 120,000 clones, about four fifths of them present only once.

The TCR comes from a human donor in a cohort sampled during active COVID-19. Sequencing was carried out using peripheral blood. The genes are TRBV18 and TRBJ1-2; no definite D call. The CDR3 DNA follows: TGTGCCAGCCCTACAGTTAACTATGGCTACACCTTC. It specifies CASPTVNYGYTF.